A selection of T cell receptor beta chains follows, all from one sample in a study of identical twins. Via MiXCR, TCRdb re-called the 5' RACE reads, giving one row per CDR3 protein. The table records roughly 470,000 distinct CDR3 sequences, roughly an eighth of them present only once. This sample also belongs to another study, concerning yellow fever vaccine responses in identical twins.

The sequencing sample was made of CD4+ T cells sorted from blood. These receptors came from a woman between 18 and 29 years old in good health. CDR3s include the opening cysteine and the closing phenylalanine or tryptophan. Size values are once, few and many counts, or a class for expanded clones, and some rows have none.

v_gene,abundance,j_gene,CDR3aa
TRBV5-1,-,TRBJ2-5,CASSPWGQGTSGGAKTQYF
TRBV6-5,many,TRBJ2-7,CASSGQGHEQYF
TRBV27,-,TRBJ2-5,CASSSSAVGTQYF
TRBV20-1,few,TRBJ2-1,CSARARTSYNEQFF
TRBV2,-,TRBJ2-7,CASSEAGELGEQYF
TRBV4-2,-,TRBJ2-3,CASSKGVGLDSTDTQYF
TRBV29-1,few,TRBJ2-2,CSVEGAGELFF
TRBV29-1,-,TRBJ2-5,CSGKQGAETQYF
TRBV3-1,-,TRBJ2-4,CASSRNEAKNIQYF
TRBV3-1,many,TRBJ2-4,CASSQVRLGAVQYF
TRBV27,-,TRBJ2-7,CASSIGGLSYEQYF
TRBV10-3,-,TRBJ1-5,CAISESNLINQPQHF
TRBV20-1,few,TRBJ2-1,CSAEGLPTVNEQFF
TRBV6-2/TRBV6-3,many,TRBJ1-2,CASSSTGTAPYGYTF
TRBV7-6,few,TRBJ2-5,CASSRNIQETQYF
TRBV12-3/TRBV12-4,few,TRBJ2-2,CASSSLGQTNTGELFF
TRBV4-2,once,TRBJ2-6,CASSQDDKGGGANVLTF
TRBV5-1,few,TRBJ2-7,CASSSGTEKVSEQYF
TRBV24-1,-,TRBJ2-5,CATSEGGEETQYF
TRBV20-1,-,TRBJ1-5,CSARSGTGLDQPQHF
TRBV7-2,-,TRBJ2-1,CASSLSGSFDEQFF
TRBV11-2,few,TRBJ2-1,CASSLGAGTHNEQFF
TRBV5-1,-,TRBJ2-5,CASSRTDKQTQYF
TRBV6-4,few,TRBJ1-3,CASRADISGNTIYF
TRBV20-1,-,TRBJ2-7,CCASSFWDSQNSYEQYF
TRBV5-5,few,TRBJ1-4,CASTQHVNNEKLFF
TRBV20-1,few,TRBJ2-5,CSAPDRSIGETQYF
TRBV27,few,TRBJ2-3,CASSSRRTGADTQYF
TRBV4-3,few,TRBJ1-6,CASSQEQGIWISLHF
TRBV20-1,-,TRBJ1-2,CSASAAGTGGGYTF
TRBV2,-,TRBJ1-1,CASNFGKKGANTEAFF
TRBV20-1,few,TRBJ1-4,CSARDGLRANEKLFF
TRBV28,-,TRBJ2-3,CASSGSRGTDTQYF
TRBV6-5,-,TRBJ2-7,CASSYSSGGAKTYEQYF
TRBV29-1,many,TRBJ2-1,CSVVSPPFYNEQFF
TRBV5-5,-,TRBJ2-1,CASWGAVQVQFF
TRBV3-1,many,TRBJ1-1,CASSQEQGNTEAFF
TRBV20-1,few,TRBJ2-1,CSASAEGMRGDEQFF
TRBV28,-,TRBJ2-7,CASSLWTSGRYEQYF